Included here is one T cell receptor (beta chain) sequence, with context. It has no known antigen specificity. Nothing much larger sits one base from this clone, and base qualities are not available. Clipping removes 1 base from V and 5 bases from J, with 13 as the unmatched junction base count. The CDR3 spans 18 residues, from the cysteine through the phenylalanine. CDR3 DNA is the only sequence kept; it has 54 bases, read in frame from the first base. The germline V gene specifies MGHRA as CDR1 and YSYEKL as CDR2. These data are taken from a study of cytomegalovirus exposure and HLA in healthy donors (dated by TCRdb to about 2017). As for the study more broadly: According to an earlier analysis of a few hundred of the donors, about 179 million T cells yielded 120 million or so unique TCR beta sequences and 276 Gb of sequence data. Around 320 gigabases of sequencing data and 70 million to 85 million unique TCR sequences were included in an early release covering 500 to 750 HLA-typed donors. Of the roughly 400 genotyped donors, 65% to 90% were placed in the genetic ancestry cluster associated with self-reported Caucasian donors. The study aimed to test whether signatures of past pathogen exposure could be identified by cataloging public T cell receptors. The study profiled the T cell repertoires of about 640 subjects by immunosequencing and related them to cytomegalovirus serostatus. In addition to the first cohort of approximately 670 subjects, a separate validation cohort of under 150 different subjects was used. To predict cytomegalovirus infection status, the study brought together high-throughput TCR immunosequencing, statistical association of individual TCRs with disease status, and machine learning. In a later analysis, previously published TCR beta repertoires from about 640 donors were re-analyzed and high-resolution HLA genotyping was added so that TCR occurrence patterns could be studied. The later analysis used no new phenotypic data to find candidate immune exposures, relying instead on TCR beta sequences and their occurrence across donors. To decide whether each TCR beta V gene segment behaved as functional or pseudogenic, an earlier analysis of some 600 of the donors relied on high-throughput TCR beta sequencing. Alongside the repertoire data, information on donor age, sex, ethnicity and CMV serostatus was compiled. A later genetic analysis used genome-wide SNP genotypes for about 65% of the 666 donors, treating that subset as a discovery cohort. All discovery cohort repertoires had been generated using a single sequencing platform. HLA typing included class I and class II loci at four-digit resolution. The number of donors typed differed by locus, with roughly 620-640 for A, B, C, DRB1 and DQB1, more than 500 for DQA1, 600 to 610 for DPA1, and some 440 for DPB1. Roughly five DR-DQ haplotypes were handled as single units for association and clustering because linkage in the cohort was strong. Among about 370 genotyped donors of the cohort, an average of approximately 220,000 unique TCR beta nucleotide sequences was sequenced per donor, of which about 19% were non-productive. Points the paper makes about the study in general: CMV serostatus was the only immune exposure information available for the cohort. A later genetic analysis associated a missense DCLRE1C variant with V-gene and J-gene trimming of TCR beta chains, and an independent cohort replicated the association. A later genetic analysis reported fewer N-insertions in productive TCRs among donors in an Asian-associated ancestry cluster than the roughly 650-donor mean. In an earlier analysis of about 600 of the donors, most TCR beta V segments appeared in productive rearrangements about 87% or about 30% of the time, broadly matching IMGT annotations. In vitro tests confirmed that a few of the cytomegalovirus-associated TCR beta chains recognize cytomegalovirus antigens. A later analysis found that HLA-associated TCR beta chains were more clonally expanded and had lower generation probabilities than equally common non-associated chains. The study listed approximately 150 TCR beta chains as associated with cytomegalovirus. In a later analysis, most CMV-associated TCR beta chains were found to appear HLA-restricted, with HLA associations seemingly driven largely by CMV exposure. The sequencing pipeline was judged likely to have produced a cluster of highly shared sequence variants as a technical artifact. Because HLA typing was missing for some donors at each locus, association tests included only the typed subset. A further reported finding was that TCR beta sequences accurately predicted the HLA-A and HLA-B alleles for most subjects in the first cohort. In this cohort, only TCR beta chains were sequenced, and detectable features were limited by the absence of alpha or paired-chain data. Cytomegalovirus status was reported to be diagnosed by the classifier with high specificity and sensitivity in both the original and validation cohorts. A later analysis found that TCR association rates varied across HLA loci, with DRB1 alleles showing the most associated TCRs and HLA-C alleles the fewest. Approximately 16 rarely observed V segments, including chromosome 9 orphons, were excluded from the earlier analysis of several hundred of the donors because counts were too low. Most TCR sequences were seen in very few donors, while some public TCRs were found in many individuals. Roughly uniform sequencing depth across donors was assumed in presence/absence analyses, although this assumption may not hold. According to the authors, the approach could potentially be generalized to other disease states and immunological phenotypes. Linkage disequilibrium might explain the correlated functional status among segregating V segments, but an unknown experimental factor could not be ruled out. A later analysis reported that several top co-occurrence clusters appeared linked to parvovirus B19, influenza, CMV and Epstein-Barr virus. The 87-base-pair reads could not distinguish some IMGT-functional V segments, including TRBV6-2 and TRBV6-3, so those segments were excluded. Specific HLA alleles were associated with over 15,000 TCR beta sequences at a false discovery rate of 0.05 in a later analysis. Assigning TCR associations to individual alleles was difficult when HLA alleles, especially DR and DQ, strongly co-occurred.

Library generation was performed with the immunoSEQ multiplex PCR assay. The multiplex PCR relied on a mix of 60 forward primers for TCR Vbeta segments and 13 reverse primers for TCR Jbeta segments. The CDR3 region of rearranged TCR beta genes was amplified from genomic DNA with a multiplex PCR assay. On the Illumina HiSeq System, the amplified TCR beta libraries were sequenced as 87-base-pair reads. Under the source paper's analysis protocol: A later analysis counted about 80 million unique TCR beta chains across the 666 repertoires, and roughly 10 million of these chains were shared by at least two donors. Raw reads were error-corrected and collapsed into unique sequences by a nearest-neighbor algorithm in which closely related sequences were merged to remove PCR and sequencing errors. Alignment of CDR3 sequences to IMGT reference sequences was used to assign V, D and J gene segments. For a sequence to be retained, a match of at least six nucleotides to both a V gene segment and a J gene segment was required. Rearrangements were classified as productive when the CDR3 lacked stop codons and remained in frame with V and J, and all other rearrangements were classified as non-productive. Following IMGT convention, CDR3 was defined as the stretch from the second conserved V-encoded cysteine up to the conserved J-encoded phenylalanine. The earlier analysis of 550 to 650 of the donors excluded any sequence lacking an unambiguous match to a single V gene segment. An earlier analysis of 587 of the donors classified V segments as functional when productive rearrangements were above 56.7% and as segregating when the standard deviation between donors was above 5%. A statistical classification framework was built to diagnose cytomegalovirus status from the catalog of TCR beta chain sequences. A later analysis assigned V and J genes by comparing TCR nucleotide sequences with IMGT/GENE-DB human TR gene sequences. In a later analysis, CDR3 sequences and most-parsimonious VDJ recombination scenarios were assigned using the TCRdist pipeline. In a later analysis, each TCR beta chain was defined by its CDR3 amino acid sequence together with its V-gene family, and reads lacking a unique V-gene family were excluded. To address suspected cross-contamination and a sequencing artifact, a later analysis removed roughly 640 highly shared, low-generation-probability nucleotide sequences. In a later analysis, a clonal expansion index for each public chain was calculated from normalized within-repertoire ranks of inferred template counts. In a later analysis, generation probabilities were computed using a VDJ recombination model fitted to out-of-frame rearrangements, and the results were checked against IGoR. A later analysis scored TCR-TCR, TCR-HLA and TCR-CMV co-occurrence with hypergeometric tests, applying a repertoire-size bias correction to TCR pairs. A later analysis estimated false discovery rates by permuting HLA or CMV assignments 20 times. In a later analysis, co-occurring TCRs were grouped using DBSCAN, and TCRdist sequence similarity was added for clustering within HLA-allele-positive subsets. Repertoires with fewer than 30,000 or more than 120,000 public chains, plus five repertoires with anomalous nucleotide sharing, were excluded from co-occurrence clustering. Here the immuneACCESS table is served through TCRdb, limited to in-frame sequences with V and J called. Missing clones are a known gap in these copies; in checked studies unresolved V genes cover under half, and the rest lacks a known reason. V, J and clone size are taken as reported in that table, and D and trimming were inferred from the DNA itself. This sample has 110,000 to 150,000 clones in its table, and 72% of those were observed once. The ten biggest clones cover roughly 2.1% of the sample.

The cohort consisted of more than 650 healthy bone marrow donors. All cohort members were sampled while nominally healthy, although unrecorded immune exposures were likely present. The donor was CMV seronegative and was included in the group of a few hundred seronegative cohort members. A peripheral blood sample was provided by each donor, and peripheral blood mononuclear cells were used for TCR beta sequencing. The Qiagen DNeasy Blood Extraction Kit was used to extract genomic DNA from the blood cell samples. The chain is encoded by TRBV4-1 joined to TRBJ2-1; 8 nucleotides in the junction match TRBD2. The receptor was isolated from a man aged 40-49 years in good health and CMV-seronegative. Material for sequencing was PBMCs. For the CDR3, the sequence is CASSQARSTGGRHNEQFF. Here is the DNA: TGCGCCAGCAGCCAAGCCCGATCAACGGGGGGGCGGCACAATGAGCAGTTCTTC.